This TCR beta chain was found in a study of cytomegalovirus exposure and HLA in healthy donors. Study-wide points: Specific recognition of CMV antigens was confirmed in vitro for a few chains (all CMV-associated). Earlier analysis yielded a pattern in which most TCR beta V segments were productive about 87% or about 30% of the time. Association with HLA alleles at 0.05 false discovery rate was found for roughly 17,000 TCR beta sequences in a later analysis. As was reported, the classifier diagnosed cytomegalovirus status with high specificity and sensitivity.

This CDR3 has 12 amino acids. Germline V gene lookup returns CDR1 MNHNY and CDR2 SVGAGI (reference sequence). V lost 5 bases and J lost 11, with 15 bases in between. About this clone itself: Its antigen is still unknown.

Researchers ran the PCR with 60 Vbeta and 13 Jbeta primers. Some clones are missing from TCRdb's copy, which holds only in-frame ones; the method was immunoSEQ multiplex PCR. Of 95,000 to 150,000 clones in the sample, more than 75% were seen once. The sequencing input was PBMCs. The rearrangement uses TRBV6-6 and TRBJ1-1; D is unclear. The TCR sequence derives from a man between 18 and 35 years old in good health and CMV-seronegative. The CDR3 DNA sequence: TGTGCCAGCAGTACTAATGCCTTGGAGGCTTTCTTT. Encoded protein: CASSTNALEAFF.